What follows describes a single T cell receptor (beta chain). Its specific antigen is unknown. Base qualities are not at hand, and no much larger clone is one base apart. Systemically healthy Caucasian individuals from Russia, roughly 40 in total and aged about 6 to 90 years, were included as donors. Each donor gave 9.5 to 10 milliliters of peripheral blood, drawn into EDTA-treated Vacutainer tubes. Ficoll-Paque density-gradient centrifugation was used to isolate PBMCs, with at least 7 million obtained per sample. Trizol reagent was used to extract total RNA from PBMCs, with at least 5.5 micrograms per sample. The percentages of naive CD45RAhigh/CD27high T cells were determined by flow cytometry on a PBMC aliquot from every donor. This sample was included in a study of blood T cells in healthy people across ages (dated by TCRdb to about 2015). Regarding the research as a whole: Template switching captured roughly one uniquely barcoded TCR beta cDNA molecule per two T cells in model experiments. Using deep sequencing normalized with unique cDNA molecular identifiers, the study measured how TCR beta repertoire diversity changes with age. The donors were divided into four age groups: young (average around 16 years), middle-aged (approximately 42), aged (approximately 59) and long-lived (around 80). The study analyzed two additional independent replicas of 1 million unique cDNA reads from the same blood draw for two donors, one aged 18 to 30 and one aged 80 or older. The research as a whole found: Conclusive comparison of naive and antigen-experienced compartments was prevented by the profiling of bulk unsorted PBMCs. Because the CMV infection status of the donors was unknown, age-related changes in expanded clonotypes may potentially have been confounded. Estimates of total diversity from one million sequenced T cells were regarded as lower bounds and underestimates. Compared with the aged group, the long-lived group had more naive CD4+ T cells, fewer expanded clones and increased TCR diversity, suggesting age selection. Observed TCR beta diversity correlated strongly with the percentage of naive T cells measured by flow cytometry. Observed TCR beta diversity per million T cells fell roughly linearly with age, and a significant reduction was already apparent by age roughly 41.

Inclusive of the bounding cysteine and phenylalanine, the CDR3 is 13 residues long. The entry retains the CDR3 DNA only, 39 bases that are in frame from base 1. V loses 4 bases at its end and J loses 3 bases; junction bases beyond the gene matches: 3. Libraries were prepared through 5' RACE. Sequencing used an Illumina HiSeq 2500. A second about 7 to 12 cycle PCR used a sample-barcoded 5' primer and a J-beta primer mix. A template-switch 5' adaptor carrying 12 random nucleotides introduced a unique molecular identifier onto each TCR beta cDNA molecule. Each sample yielded at least 2.5 million CDR3-containing paired-end reads. The Mint cDNA synthesis kit, primed by a TRBC-specific oligonucleotide, was used to synthesize first-strand cDNA from all RNA. Following uracil-DNA glycosylase treatment, a first 18-cycle PCR with universal primers M1SS and BC2_uni_R was performed on all cDNA. Under the source paper's analysis protocol: For normalization, 1 million high-quality reads were randomly selected from each sample, with every read carrying a distinct molecular identifier. Reads sharing molecular identifiers were discarded rather than binned into consensus sequences. MiTCR, with a Q25 quality threshold and the strictest error-elimination algorithm, was used for CDR3 identification, clonotype clustering and error correction. A nonparametric unseen species model with Euler transformation was used to estimate a lower bound on total TCR beta diversity. Starting from the raw public reads, TCRdb applied fastp trimming at Q25, assembled clones with MiXCR and retained in-frame beta chains. Duplicate CDR3 protein sequences are folded into a single record with the most common DNA and genes. TCRdb's processing, not the authors', yielded these V and J calls. The sample profile shows more than 900,000 distinct CDR3 sequences; just under 30% of them were found once. In total, the top ten clones hold 10% of the sample.

These records were also assigned to another study, of T cells of mothers and their children. As noted in the second study: Donors were nine systemically healthy Caucasian individuals: three mothers and their six children. cDNA synthesis used all of the extracted RNA, with approximately 1.4 ug of RNA in each 15 ul reaction. In the second PCR, the M1S primer added sample barcodes and 2-4 random nucleotides. Over 8.5 million TCR beta CDR3 reads were obtained for each mother, and 2.5 million to 3 million reads were obtained for each child. Thymic selection similarly shapes TCR recombination output in related and unrelated pairs, with minor effect from inherited differences. Normalized repertoire overlap was always found to be slightly, but never significantly, higher in related mother-child pairs than in unrelated mother-child pairs. Persistent microchimeric T cell clones were not detected, at a sensitivity of 95 to 100 clones per million clonotypes. Deep NGS was used in the study to compare the TCR beta repertoires of mothers and children and to look for features that separate related mother-child pairs from unrelated individuals. Mothers averaged around 40 +/- 4 years of age and children averaged around 10 +/- 4 years. Libraries were sequenced on Illumina HiSeq 2000 with 100+100 nt paired-end reads after adapter ligation with NEBNext reagents. To avoid cross-contamination, the mother libraries and the child libraries were prepared a month apart and sequenced in separate runs. For each donor, somewhere between roughly 450,000 and 2,000,000 distinct TCR beta clonotypes were identified. Naive TCR beta clonotypes were estimated from low-frequency clonotypes matched to each donor's FACS-determined naive share, without sorting.

The TCR was taken from a woman aged 40 to 49 in good health. Here the chain combines TRBV12-3 or TRBV12-4 and TRBJ2-7; TRBD2 agrees with 7 junctional bases. Sample: blood. The DNA sequence reads TGTGCCAGCAGTTACGGGGGGTGCTACGAGCAGTACTTC. This encodes CASSYGGCYEQYF.